The sequence of this T cell receptor beta chain was determined in a study of T cells in women clearing cervical HPV infection. As for the study in general: Blood came at first lesion visit for cases, post-clearance for controls. With HLA typing for only a few women, HLA confounding remains possible.

Measured with immunoSEQ multiplex PCR; TCRdb has only the in-frame clones, and not every one. The table lists about 30,000 clones. Study outcomes and limitations: Each sample's T-cell count was unknown, possibly confounding richness.

With regard to this clone: The antigen remains undetermined.

All donors had a single incident cervical HPV16 infection, not prevalent. Sample: blood buffy coat. This clonotype was sampled from a woman aged 18 to 69 with a cervical HPV16 infection that either progressed to CIN3+ or cleared (not recorded which).

The sequenced part of the CDR3 DNA is TGTGCCTGGAGCTCAGGGGCGGGATCACCC. It translates to CAWSSGAGSP. The CDR3 in full is CAWSSGAGSPLHF. The chain has TRBV30 and TRBJ1-6; a weak D match, TRBD1 (6 bases). The read terminates 3 residues before the CDR3 end, so the remaining end is supplied by the germline J gene. Germline values: CDR1 GTSNPN, CDR2 SVGIG (reference sequence). The CDR3 length is 13 residues. The germline V and J ends were trimmed by 3 bases and 10 bases, with 13 bases remaining between them.